The text below deals with one T cell receptor beta chain. The antigen is not known. This record comes from a study of lymphopenia after photon versus proton radiotherapy. Findings of the study overall: In patients who died, overall survival fell as post-nadir TCR diversity dropped more. After lymphocyte nadir, photon-treated repertoires showed oligoclonal expansion, especially CD8+ Temra. Only patients who died were analyzed for survival; proton advantage is unproven. Photon-treated patients lost naive T cells and TCR diversity; proton-treated stayed stable.

Here immunoSEQ multiplex PCR was the method, and the copy in TCRdb shows in-frame clones only, minus some. Of roughly 18,000 clones listed, 80% to 95% are singletons. CDR1 SGDLS and CDR2 YYNGEE come from the germline V gene. The CDR3 length is 12 residues. Trimming removed 4 bases from V and 7 bases from J, with 12 bases in between. The sample was peripheral blood, taken from a patient treated with photon-based radiotherapy. This TCR came from a woman in her thirties or forties with cholangiocarcinoma. V is TRBV9 and J is TRBJ2-7; D gene uncertain. Written as DNA, the CDR3 is TGTGCCAGCAGCCCTTCCAAGGGAGAGCAGTACTTC. It codes for CASSPSKGEQYF.